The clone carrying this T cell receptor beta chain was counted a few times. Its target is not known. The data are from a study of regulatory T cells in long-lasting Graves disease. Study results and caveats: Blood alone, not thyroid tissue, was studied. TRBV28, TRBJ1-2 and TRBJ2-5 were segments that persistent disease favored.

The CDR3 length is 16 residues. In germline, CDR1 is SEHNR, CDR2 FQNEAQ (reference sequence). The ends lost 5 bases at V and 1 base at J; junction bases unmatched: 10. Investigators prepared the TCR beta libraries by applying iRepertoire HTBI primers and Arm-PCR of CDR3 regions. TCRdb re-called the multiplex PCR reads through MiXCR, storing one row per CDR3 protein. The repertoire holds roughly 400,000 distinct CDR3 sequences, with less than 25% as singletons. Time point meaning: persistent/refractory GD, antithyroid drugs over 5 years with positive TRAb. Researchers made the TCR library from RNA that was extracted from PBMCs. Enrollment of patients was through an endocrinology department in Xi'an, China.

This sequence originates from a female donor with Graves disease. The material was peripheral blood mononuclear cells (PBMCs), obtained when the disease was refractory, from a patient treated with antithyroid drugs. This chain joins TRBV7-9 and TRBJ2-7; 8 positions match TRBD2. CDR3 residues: CASSPSGGRTSYEQYF. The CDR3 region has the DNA TGTGCCAGCAGCCCCAGCGGCGGGAGGACGTCCTACGAGCAGTACTTC. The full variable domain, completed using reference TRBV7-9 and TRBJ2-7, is DTGVSQNPRHKITKRGQNVTFRCDPISEHNRLYWYRQTLGQGPEFLTYFQNEAQLEKSRLLSDRFSAERPKGSFSTLEIQRTEQGDSAMYLCASSPSGGRTSYEQYFGPGTRLTVT.